A selection of T cell receptor beta chains follows, all from one sample in a study of T-cell memory formation after mild COVID-19. TCRdb reprocessed the 5' RACE reads via MiXCR and lists one record per CDR3 protein. The sample has 57,000 or so distinct CDR3 sequences; less than 9.5% are singletons. Material: PBMCs or a T cell subset sorted from them (not recorded which). Source of these receptors: a man aged 18 to 30 who had mild COVID-19 (a few samples of this study predate the infection). Cell type and time point are not known. Both conserved end residues are part of each CDR3. The D gene is left open where the match is weak. Only some rows state a clone size, as once, few, many or a class for expanded clones.

TRBJ1-2 TRBV5-1 TRBD1 few TGCGCCAGCAGCTTTTCACAGGGGGCAAGTGGCTACACCTTC CASSFSQGASGYTF
TRBJ2-2 TRBV30 . few TGTGCCTGGAGTCTGGCCGGGGAGCTGTTTTTT CAWSLAGELFF
TRBJ1-3 TRBV30 . few TGTGCCTGGAGGGCCCGGGACGCTGGAAACACCATATATTTT CAWRARDAGNTIYF
TRBJ2-1 TRBV4-3 TRBD1 . TGCGCCAGCAGCCCCGGGACAGCCAACTACAATGAGCAGTTCTTC CASSPGTANYNEQFF
TRBJ2-5 TRBV5-1 . . TGCGCCAGCTCGCCAGGGCACCCCCAAGAGACCCAGTACTTC CASSPGHPQETQYF
TRBJ1-6 TRBV5-6 TRBD1 few TGTGCCAGCAGCCCATACAGGGGGTATAATTCACCCCTCCACTTT CASSPYRGYNSPLHF
TRBJ2-2 TRBV5-1 . . TGCGCCAGCAGCTTGTCGGACGCCGGGGAGCTGTTTTTT CASSLSDAGELFF
TRBJ2-3 TRBV7-2 TRBD2 . TGTGCCAGCAGCTTAGGACTAGCGGGAGGTCGGGAAACGCAGTATTTT CASSLGLAGGRETQYF
TRBJ2-3 TRBV5-1 TRBD2 . TGCGCCAGCTCGCTTAGCGGGGACACAGATACGCAGTATTTT CASSLSGDTDTQYF
TRBJ1-2 TRBV6-6 . many TGTGCCAGCAGTTACCAACAGGGATACTATGGCTACACCTTC CASSYQQGYYGYTF
TRBJ2-5 TRBV5-1 TRBD1 many TGCGCCAGCAGTAAGGGGGCAGGAGACGAGACCCAGTACTTC CASSKGAGDETQYF